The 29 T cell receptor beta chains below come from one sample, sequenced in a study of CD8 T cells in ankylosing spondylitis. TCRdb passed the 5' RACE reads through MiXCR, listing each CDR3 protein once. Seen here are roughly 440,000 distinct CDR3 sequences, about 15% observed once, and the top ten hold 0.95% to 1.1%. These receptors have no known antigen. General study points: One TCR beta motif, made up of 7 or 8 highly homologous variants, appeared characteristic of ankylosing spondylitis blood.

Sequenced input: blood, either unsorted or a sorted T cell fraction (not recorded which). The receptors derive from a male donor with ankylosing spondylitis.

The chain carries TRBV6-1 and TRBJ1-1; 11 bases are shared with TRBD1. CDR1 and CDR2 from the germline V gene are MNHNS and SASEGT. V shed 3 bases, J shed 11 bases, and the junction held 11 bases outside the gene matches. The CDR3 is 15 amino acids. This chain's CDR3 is CASSDQGQGVAGAFF. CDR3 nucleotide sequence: TGTGCCAGCAGTGATCAGGGACAGGGGGTGGCTGGGGCTTTCTTT.

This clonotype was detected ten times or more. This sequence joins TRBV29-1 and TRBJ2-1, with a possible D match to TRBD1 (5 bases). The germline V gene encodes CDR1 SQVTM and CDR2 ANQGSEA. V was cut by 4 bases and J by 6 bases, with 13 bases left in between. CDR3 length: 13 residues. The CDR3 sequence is CSVVRQGSNEQFF. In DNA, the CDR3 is TGCAGCGTTGTACGGCAGGGTAGCAATGAGCAGTTCTTC.

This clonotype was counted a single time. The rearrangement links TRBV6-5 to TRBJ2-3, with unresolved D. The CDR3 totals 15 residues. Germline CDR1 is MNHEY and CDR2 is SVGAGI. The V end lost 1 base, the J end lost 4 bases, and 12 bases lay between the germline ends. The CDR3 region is CASSYFGGEADTQYF. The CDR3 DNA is TGTGCCAGCAGTTACTTCGGCGGAGAAGCAGATACGCAGTATTTT.

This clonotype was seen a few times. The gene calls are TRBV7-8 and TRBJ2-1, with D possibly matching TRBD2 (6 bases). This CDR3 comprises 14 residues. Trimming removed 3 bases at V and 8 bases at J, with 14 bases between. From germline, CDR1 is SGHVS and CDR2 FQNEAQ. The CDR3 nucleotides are TGTGCCAGCAGCTTCGGGGGTGCGTCCCATGAGCAGTTCTTC. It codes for CASSFGGASHEQFF.

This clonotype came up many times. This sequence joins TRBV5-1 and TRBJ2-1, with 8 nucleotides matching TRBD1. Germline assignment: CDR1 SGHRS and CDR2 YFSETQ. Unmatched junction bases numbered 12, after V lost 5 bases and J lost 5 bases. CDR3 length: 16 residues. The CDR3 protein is CASSYYPGQANNEQFF. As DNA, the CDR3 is TGCGCCAGCAGTTACTATCCGGGACAGGCCAACAATGAGCAGTTCTTC.

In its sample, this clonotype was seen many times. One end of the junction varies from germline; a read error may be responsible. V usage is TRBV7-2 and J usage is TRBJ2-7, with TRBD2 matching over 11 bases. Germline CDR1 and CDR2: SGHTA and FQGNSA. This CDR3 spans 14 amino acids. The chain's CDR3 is CASSVAGGPYEQYF. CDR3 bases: TGTGCCAGCAGCGTAGCGGGAGGGCCCTACGAGCAGTACTTC.

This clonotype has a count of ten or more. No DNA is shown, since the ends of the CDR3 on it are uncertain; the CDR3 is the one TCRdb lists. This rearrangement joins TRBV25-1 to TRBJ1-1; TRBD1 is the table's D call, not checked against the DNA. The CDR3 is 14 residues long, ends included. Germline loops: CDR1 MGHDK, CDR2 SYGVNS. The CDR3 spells CASSDGGWAPGTFF.

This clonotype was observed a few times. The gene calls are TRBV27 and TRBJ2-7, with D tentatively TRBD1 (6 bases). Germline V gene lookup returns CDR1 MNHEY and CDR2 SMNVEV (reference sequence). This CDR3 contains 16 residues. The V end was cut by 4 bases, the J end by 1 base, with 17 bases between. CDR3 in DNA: TGTGCCAGCAGTTCCACCCCATCGACAGGTTCCTACGAGCAGTACTTC. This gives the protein CASSSTPSTGSYEQYF.

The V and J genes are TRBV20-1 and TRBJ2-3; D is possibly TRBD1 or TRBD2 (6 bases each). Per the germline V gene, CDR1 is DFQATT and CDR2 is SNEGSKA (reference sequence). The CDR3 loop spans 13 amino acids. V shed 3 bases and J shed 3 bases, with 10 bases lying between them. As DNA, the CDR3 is TGCAGTGCTAGGGAGGGGGTGACAGATACGCAGTATTTT. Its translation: CSAREGVTDTQYF.

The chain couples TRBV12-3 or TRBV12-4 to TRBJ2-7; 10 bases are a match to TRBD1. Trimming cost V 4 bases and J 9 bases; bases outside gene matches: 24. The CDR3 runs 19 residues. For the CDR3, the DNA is TGTGCCAGCAGTTCCGCTCGAGACAGGGGGCGTCCTGGGCTCCGGATGCAGTACTTC. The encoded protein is CASSSARDRGRPGLRMQYF.

In DNA, the CDR3 is TGCAGTGCTAGAGATCTTTTTAGCGGGAGTTTTGAGCAGTTCTTC. This encodes CSARDLFSGSFEQFF. V is TRBV20-1 and J is TRBJ2-1; TRBD2 aligns across 9 bases. The CDR3 consists of 15 residues. Trimming took 0 bases from V and 9 from J; bases not matched to a gene: 9. CDR1 is DFQATT, CDR2 SNEGSKA, per germline (reference sequence).

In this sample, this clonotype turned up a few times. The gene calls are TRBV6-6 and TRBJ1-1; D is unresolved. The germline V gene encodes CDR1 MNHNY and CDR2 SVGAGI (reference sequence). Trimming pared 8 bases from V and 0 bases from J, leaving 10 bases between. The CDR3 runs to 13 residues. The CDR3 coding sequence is TGTGCCAGCTTCAGGTCCATGAACACTGAAGCTTTCTTT. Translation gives CASFRSMNTEAFF.

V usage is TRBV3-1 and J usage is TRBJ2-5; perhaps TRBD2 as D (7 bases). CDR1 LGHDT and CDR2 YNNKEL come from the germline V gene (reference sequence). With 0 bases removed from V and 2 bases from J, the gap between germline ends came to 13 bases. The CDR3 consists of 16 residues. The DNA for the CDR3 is TGTGCCAGCAGCCAAGATTTTAGGGGGGGACAAGAGACCCAGTACTTC. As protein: CASSQDFRGGQETQYF.

The CDR3 DNA reads as TGTGCCACCAGTGACTCATACACCTACGAGCAGTACTTC. The encoded protein is CATSDSYTYEQYF. V usage is TRBV24-1 and J usage is TRBJ2-7, with D unclear. In germline, CDR1 is KGHDR, CDR2 SFDVKD. V lost 4 bases and J lost 2, with 8 bases in between. The CDR3 consists of 13 residues.

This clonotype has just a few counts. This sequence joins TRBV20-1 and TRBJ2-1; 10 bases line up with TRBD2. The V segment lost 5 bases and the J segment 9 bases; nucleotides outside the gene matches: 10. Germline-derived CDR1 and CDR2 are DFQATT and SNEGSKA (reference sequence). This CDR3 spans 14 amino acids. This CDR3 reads CSAGGGLAGVEQFF. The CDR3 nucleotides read TGCAGTGCTGGAGGCGGGCTAGCGGGAGTTGAGCAGTTCTTC.

The CDR3 loop is CSAWGDSDEKLFF. In DNA form, the CDR3 reads TGCAGTGCATGGGGGGACAGTGATGAAAAACTGTTTTTT. The genes are TRBV20-1 and TRBJ1-4, with TRBD1 matching 7 bases. The length of the CDR3 is 13 residues. Germline lookup yields CDR1 DFQATT and CDR2 SNEGSKA (reference sequence). Losses at the gene ends were 6 bases for V and 6 bases for J; bases not matched to a gene: 7.

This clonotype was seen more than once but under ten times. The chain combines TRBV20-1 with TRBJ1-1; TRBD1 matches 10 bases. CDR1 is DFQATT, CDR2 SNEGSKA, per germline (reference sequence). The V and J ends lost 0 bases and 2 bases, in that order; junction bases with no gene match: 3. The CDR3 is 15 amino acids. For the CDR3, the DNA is TGCAGTGCTAGAGATGGGACAGGGGATAACACTGAAGCTTTCTTT. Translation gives CSARDGTGDNTEAFF.

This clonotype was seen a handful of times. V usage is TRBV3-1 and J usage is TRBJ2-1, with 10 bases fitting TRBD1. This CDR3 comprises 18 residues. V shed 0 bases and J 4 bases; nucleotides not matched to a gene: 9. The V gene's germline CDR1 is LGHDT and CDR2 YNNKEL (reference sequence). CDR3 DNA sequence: TGTGCCAGCAGCCAAGATTGGCCAACGGGACAGGGGTACAATGAGCAGTTCTTC. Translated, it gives CASSQDWPTGQGYNEQFF.

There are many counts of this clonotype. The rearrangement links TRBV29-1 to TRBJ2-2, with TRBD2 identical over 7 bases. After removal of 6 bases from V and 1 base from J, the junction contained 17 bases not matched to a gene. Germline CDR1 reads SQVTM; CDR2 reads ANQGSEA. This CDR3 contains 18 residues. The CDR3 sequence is CSVGPGLSYTLNTGELFF. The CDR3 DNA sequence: TGCAGCGTGGGGCCGGGACTAAGTTATACTCTGAACACCGGGGAGCTGTTTTTT.

This CDR3 reads CASSWTSGSSGELFF. Written as DNA, the CDR3 is TGCGCCAGCAGCTGGACTAGCGGGAGTTCCGGGGAGCTGTTTTTT. The J gene is TRBJ2-2, the V gene TRBV5-1; 13 bases are a match to TRBD2. With V trimmed by 3 bases and J by 6 bases, 2 bases remained unmatched. The germline V gene encodes CDR1 SGHRS and CDR2 YFSETQ. CDR3 length: 15 residues.

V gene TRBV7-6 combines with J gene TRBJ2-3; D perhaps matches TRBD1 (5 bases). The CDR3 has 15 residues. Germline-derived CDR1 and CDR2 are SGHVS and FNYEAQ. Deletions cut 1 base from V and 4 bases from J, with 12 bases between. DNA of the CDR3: TGTGCCAGCAGCTTAGGTCAGGGCCGGGCAGATACGCAGTATTTT. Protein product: CASSLGQGRADTQYF. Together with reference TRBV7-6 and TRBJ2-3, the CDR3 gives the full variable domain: GAGVSQSPRYKVTKRGQDVALRCDPISGHVSLYWYRQALGQGPEFLTYFNYEAQQDKSGLPNDRFSAERPEGSISTLTIQRTEQRDSAMYRCASSLGQGRADTQYFGPGTRLTVL.

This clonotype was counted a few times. CDR3 coding DNA: TGTGCCAGCAGCCGCGACGGGACAGGGATGCAGACCCAGTACTTC. Its protein is CASSRDGTGMQTQYF. The chain carries TRBV11-1 and TRBJ2-5, with 9 bases matching TRBD1. Trimming cost V 5 bases and J 6 bases; bases outside gene matches: 10. The germline CDR1 and CDR2 sequences are SGHAT and FQDESV (reference sequence). The CDR3 sequence is 15 residues long.

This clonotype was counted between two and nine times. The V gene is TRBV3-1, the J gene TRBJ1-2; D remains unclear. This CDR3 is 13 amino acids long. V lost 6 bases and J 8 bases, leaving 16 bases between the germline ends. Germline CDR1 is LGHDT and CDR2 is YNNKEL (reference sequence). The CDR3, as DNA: TGTGCCAGCAGTCCAACTGGGGAGGACGGCTACACCTTC. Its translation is CASSPTGEDGYTF.

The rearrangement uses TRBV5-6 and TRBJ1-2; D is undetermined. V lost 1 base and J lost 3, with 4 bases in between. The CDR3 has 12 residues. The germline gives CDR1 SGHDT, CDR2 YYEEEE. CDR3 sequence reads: CASSLRDYGYTF. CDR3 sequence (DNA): TGTGCCAGCAGCTTGCGCGACTATGGCTACACCTTC.

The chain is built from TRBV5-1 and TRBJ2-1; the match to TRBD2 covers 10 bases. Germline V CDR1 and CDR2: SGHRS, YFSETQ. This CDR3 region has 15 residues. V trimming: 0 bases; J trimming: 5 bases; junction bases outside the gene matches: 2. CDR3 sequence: CASSLGTSGDNEQFF. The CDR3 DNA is TGCGCCAGCAGCTTGGGGACTAGCGGTGACAATGAGCAGTTCTTC.

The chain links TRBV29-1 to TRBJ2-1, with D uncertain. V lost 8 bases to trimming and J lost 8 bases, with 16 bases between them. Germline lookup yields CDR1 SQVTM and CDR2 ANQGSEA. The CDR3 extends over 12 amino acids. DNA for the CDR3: TGCAGCCCCTGGGCGATTGAGGATGAGCAGTTCTTC. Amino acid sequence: CSPWAIEDEQFF.

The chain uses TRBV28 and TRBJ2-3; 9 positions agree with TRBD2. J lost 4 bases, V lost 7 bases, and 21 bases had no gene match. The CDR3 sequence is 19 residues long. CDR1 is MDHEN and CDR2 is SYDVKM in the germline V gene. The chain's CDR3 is CASTWSGLAPDFFSDTQYF. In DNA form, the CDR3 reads TGTGCCAGCACCTGGTCGGGACTAGCCCCCGATTTTTTCTCAGATACGCAGTATTTT.

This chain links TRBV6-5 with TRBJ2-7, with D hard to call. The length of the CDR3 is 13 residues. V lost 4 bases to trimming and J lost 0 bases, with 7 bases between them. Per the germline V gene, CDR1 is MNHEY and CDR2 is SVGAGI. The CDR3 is CASSFKVSYEQYF. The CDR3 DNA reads TGTGCCAGCAGTTTTAAGGTCTCCTACGAGCAGTACTTC.

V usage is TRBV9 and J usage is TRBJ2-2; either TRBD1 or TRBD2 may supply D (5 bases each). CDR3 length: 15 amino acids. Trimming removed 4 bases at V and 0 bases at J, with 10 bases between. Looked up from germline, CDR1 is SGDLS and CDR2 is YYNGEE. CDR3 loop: CASSLGPANTGELFF. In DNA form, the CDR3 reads TGTGCCAGCAGCTTGGGACCCGCGAACACCGGGGAGCTGTTTTTT.